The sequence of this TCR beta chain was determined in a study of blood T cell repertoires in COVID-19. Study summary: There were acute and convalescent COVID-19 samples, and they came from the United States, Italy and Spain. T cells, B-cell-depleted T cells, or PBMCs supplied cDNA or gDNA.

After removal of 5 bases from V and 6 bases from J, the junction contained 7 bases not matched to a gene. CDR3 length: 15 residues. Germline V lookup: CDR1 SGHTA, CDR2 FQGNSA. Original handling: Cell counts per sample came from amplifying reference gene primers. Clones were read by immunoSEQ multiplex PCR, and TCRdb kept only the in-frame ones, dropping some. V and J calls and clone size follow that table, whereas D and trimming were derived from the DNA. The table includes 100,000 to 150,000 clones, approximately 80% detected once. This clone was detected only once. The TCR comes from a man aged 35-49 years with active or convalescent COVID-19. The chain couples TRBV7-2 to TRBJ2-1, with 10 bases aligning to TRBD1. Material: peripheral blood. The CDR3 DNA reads TGTGCCAGCAGCCCCCGGACAGGGGGAGGCAATGAGCAGTTCTTC. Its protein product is CASSPRTGGGNEQFF.